The next 13 T cell receptor beta chains were all read from a single sample in a study of T cell changes during pregnancy in multiple sclerosis. Libraries were prepared by immunoSEQ multiplex PCR; TCRdb keeps only in-frame clonotypes and omits some of them. The sample yields approximately 40,000 clones, 70% to 90% seen once. The source material was CD4+ T cells from peripheral blood mononuclear cells, sampled before pregnancy. All receptors come from a female donor with multiple sclerosis, enrolled in a pregnancy study.

The chain links TRBV7-9 to TRBJ2-5; 9 nucleotides match TRBD1. Germline V gene data show CDR1 as SEHNR and CDR2 as FQNEAQ (reference sequence). V trimming: 3 bases; J trimming: 5 bases; junction bases outside the gene matches: 10. This CDR3 is built from 16 residues. CDR3 sequence (DNA): TGTGCCAGCAGCTTGCGGTACAGGGGGCGCGGGGAGACCCAGTACTTC. The encoded protein is CASSLRYRGRGETQYF.

The V and J genes are TRBV5-1 and TRBJ2-5; a weak D match, TRBD1 (6 bases). The germline V and J ends were trimmed by 3 bases and 0 bases, with 12 bases remaining between them. Germline V gene lookup returns CDR1 SGHRS and CDR2 YFSETQ. This CDR3 spans 15 amino acids. CDR3 sequence: CASSWIQGNQETQYF. CDR3 nucleotide sequence: TGCGCCAGCAGCTGGATACAGGGTAACCAAGAGACCCAGTACTTC.

The CDR3: CASSLGLGADRDSYEQYF. CDR3 coding DNA: TGTGCCAGCAGTTTAGGTCTCGGGGCTGACAGGGACTCCTACGAGCAGTACTTC. The rearrangement uses TRBV27 and TRBJ2-7; the match to TRBD1 covers 7 bases. J gave up 0 bases and V 2 bases, and 13 bases lay outside the gene matches. The germline gives CDR1 MNHEY, CDR2 SMNVEV (reference sequence). The CDR3 contains 18 residues.

This chain links TRBV19 with TRBJ2-7; weak D call: TRBD2 (6 bases). The germline V gene encodes CDR1 LNHDA and CDR2 SQIVND (reference sequence). With 2 bases removed from V and 6 bases from J, the gap between germline ends came to 14 bases. The CDR3 length is 14 residues. The CDR3: CASSIKGGIGEQYF. The CDR3 nucleotides read TGTGCCAGTAGTATAAAAGGAGGGATTGGCGAGCAGTACTTC.

The chain employs TRBV5-6 and TRBJ1-2; TRBD1 is a possible D gene (5 bases). This CDR3 comprises 12 residues. V dropped 1 base and J dropped 8 bases, with 9 bases sitting between them. Germline CDR1 is SGHDT and CDR2 is YYEEEE. As DNA, the CDR3 is TGTGCCAGCAGCTTGCAGGGATGGGGCTACACCTTC. Protein sequence: CASSLQGWGYTF. Full variable domain (outside the CDR3, taken from reference TRBV5-6 and TRBJ1-2): DAGVTQSPTHLIKTRGQQVTLRCSPKSGHDTVSWYQQALGQGPQFIFQYYEEEERQRGNFPDRFSGHQFPNYSSELNVNALLLGDSALYLCASSLQGWGYTFGSGTRLTVV.

The V call is TRBV11-2, the J call TRBJ1-4; D uncertain. CDR3 size: 17 residues. V lost 1 base and J lost 3, with 15 bases in between. The germline V gene encodes CDR1 SGHAT and CDR2 FQNNGV. The CDR3 here is CASSLGWFAAPNEKLFF. The CDR3 nucleotides are TGTGCCAGCAGCTTAGGTTGGTTCGCGGCCCCTAATGAAAAACTGTTTTTT. Variable domain in full (rest from reference TRBV11-2 and TRBJ1-4): EAGVAQSPRYKIIEKRQSVAFWCNPISGHATLYWYQQILGQGPKLLIQFQNNGVVDDSQLPKDRFSAERLKGVDSTLKIQPAKLEDSAVYLCASSLGWFAAPNEKLFFGSGTQLSVL.

This chain joins TRBV11-2 and TRBJ1-2, with unresolved D. Trimming cost V 5 bases and J 10 bases, with 14 bases left between them. The CDR3 sequence is 12 residues long. CDR1 is SGHAT and CDR2 is FQNNGV in the germline V gene. CDR3 protein: CASSPSHYAYTF. CDR3 DNA sequence: TGTGCCAGCAGCCCCAGCCACTACGCCTACACCTTC.

The rearrangement links TRBV7-8 to TRBJ2-7; 7 nucleotides match TRBD1. The CDR3 has 16 amino acids. CDR1 and CDR2 (germline): SGHVS, FQNEAQ. J gave up 3 bases and V 1 base, and 9 bases lay outside the gene matches. The CDR3 loop is CASSLGGWDSHYEQYF. The CDR3 DNA reads TGTGCCAGCAGCTTAGGGGGGTGGGACAGCCACTACGAGCAGTACTTC.

The chain couples TRBV6-1 to TRBJ2-7; D gene unclear. V shed 0 bases and J shed 8 bases, with 5 bases lying between them. The germline CDR1 and CDR2 sequences are MNHNS and SASEGT. This CDR3 spans 11 amino acids. In DNA form, the CDR3 reads TGTGCCAGCAGTGAAGCGACAAAGCAGTACTTC. As protein: CASSEATKQYF.

The genes are TRBV5-6 and TRBJ1-4, with a weak D call TRBD1 (5 bases). The length of the CDR3 is 15 residues. Germline V gene sequence: CDR1 SGHDT, CDR2 YYEEEE. Deletions cut 0 bases from V and 0 bases from J, with 6 bases between. The CDR3 region is CASSLGTTTNEKLFF. CDR3 in DNA: TGTGCCAGCAGCTTGGGGACAACAACTAATGAAAAACTGTTTTTT.

The chain recombines TRBV7-2 with TRBJ1-6; 10 bases are a match to TRBD1. This CDR3 region has 16 residues. Germline V gene sequence: CDR1 SGHTA, CDR2 FQGNSA. J gave up 10 bases and V 2 bases, and 8 bases lay outside the gene matches. The CDR3 coding sequence is TGTGCCAGCAGCTTATCGACAGGGGGCGAGGGATCACCCCTCCACTTT. As protein: CASSLSTGGEGSPLHF.

This chain uses TRBV19 with TRBJ2-1; 10 bases align to TRBD1. The CDR3 contains 13 residues. The J segment lost 9 bases and the V segment lost 5 bases, leaving 4 bases of the junction unmatched. Germline-derived CDR1 and CDR2 are LNHDA and SQIVND (reference sequence). The CDR3 reads CASSADRGAEQFF. The CDR3 coding sequence is TGTGCCAGTAGTGCGGACAGGGGGGCTGAGCAGTTCTTC.

The V gene is TRBV5-1, the J gene TRBJ2-4, with D possibly matching TRBD2 (6 bases). Per the germline V gene, CDR1 is SGHRS and CDR2 is YFSETQ. CDR3 length: 13 residues. V was clipped by 0 bases and J by 12 bases, with 13 bases between them. The CDR3 sequence is CASSLGGLEGQYF. The CDR3 DNA follows: TGCGCCAGCAGCTTGGGAGGTCTGGAGGGTCAGTACTTC.